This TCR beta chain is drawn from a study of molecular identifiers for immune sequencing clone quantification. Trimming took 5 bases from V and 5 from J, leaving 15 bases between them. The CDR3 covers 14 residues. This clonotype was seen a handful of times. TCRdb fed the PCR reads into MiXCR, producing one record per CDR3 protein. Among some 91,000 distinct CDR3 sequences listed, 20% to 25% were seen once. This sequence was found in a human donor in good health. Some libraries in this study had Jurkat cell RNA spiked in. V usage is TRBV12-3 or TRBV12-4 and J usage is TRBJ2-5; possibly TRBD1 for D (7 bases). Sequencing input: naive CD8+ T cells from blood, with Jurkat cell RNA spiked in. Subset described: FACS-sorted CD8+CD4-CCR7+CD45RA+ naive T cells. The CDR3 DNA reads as TGTGCCAGCAGTACGACAGGGACTTGGGAGACCCAGTACTTC. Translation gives CASSTTGTWETQYF.